These T cell receptor beta chains were read from a single sample in a study of beta chain features in type 1 diabetes. The method was immunoSEQ multiplex PCR; TCRdb's version includes in-frame clones alone and lacks a portion of them. The table includes about 700,000 clones, roughly 13% detected once. Material for sequencing was naive CD4+ T cells from blood. Receptors originate from a man between 18 and 29 years old with type 1 diabetes. Both conserved end residues are part of each CDR3. D genes are given only for firm matches. Not all rows give a size; the values are once, few, many and, for expanded clones, a class.

>.|TRBJ1-5|TRBD1|TRBV5-4
TGTGCCAGCAGCTTGGTCACAGGGGGGTCACCGGGCAATCAGCCCCAGCATTTT
CASSLVTGGSPGNQPQHF
>.|TRBJ2-6|.|TRBV30
TGTGCCTTAAGGACAGATATTAGATCTGGGGCCAACGTCCTGACTTTC
CALRTDIRSGANVLTF
>few|TRBJ1-2|.|TRBV7-9
TGTGCCAGCAGCGTCGGGACGGATGGTGACTACACCTTC
CASSVGTDGDYTF
>few|TRBJ1-5|.|TRBV6-1
TGTGCCAGCAGTGAAGCGCCTGGGGTGACGGGACAGCCCCAGCATTTT
CASSEAPGVTGQPQHF
>.|TRBJ2-1|TRBD1|TRBV2
TGTGCCAGCCGGACAGGGGGCTACAATGAGCAGTTCTTC
CASRTGGYNEQFF
>few|TRBJ2-2|.|TRBV14
TGTGCCAGCAGCCAATGGCGGAACACCGGGGAGCTGTTTTTT
CASSQWRNTGELFF
>.|TRBJ2-7|.|TRBV5-7
TGTGCCAGCAGCTTGGCCTCACCGGACCTTTCCTACGAGCAGTACTTC
CASSLASPDLSYEQYF
>few|TRBJ1-1|.|TRBV7-9
TGTGCCAGCAGCGGAACAGGGAGCTCTGAAGCTTTCTTT
CASSGTGSSEAFF
>.|TRBJ1-1|.|TRBV27
TGTGCCAGCAGGCTAAAGGAACAGGGCGGGACTGAAGCTTTCTTT
CASRLKEQGGTEAFF
>.|TRBJ2-1|TRBD1|TRBV27
TGTGCCAGCACCTTAGACAGGGATGCCTACAATGAGCAGTTCTTC
CASTLDRDAYNEQFF
>few|TRBJ1-2|.|TRBV10-2
TGCGCCAGCAGTGAGTCGAGGGACAATGGCTACACCTTC
CASSESRDNGYTF
>few|TRBJ2-3|TRBD1|TRBV6-4
TGTGCCAGCGGACAGGGACAGGGGTCAGATACGCAGTATTTT
CASGQGQGSDTQYF
>few|TRBJ2-1|.|TRBV27
TGTGCCAGCAGTTTCCATCGGGACTTCAATGAGCAGTTCTTC
CASSFHRDFNEQFF
>.|TRBJ2-5|.|TRBV4-2
TGTGCCAGCAGCCAAGATCTGGAGACCCAGTACTTC
CASSQDLETQYF
>.|TRBJ2-1|.|TRBV7-8
TGTGCCAGCAGCTTTCATTCTGGAAATGAGCAGTTCTTC
CASSFHSGNEQFF
>few|TRBJ2-1|TRBD2|TRBV4-1
TGCGCCAGCAGCCGTATGACTAGCGGGGGGCTGGGTGAGCAGTTCTTC
CASSRMTSGGLGEQFF
>.|TRBJ1-1|.|TRBV7-6
TGTGCCAGCAGCCCCCAGGGGACGGAGTCCTTGAACACTGAAGCTTTCTTT
CASSPQGTESLNTEAFF
>.|TRBJ2-5|TRBD1|TRBV29-1
TGCAGCGTTGAAGTACAGGGGGGTCTAGAGACCCAGTACTTC
CSVEVQGGLETQYF
>.|TRBJ2-7|.|TRBV7-8
TGTGCCAGCAGCTTAGCGGAAGCCTACGAGCAGTACTTC
CASSLAEAYEQYF
>.|TRBJ1-3|.|TRBV30
TGTGCCTGGAGCGTCTGGCCAAACACCATATATTTT
CAWSVWPNTIYF
>.|TRBJ1-1|TRBD1|TRBV7-9
TGTGCCAGCAGCTTAGGGGACAGGGTGAACACTGAAGCTTTCTTT
CASSLGDRVNTEAFF
>.|TRBJ2-1|.|TRBV11-2
TGTGCCAGCAGCTTCGCGGTGGGAAGGCTCAATGAGCAGTTCTTC
CASSFAVGRLNEQFF
>.|TRBJ2-7|.|TRBV10-3
TGTGCCATCAGTGACTTGGGCAGGGTCGAGCAGTACTTC
CAISDLGRVEQYF
>.|TRBJ2-1|TRBD1|TRBV27
TGTGCCAGCAGTCTCCGGGACAGGGTCGCCTACAATGAGCAGTTCTTC
CASSLRDRVAYNEQFF
>few|TRBJ1-1|.|TRBV4-1
TGCGCCAGCAGCCAGGCCCAAAATACCTGGGAGGCTTTCTTT
CASSQAQNTWEAFF
>few|TRBJ1-3|TRBD1|TRBV30
TGTGCCTGGAGTCACCCCGGGACAGGGGGAAACACCATATATTTT
CAWSHPGTGGNTIYF
>.|TRBJ1-2|.|TRBV27
TGTGCCAGCAGTCTCAACTCCGACAGCTATGGCTACACCTTC
CASSLNSDSYGYTF
>.|TRBJ1-2|TRBD1|TRBV28
TGTGCCAGCAGTCCCTCTCCAGGGGGCGGCTATGGCTACACCTTC
CASSPSPGGGYGYTF
>.|TRBJ2-1|.|TRBV5-1
TGCGCCAGCAGCTTATCCCAAGAGGACAATGAGCAGTTCTTC
CASSLSQEDNEQFF
>.|TRBJ2-1|.|TRBV18
TGTGCCAGCTCACCATTGGGGGGCTCCTACAATGAGCAGTTCTTC
CASSPLGGSYNEQFF
>.|TRBJ2-3|.|TRBV29-1
TGCAGCGTGCAGGGAGCAGATACGCAGTATTTT
CSVQGADTQYF
>.|TRBJ2-2|.|TRBV7-9
TGTGCCAGCAGTCGGGTCGGGAACGGGGAGCTGTTTTTT
CASSRVGNGELFF
>.|TRBJ2-1|.|TRBV4-2
TGTGCCAGCAGCCCACACAAGAGGGGCGACAATTCACTCGATGAGCAGTTCTTC
CASSPHKRGDNSLDEQFF
>.|TRBJ2-3|TRBD1|TRBV7-3
TGTGCCAGCAGCTTAGGGACAGGGGGTATCACAGATACGCAGTATTTT
CASSLGTGGITDTQYF
>.|TRBJ2-3|.|TRBV30
TGTGCCTGGAGATTCGGGGCAGATACGCAGTATTTT
CAWRFGADTQYF
>.|TRBJ2-2|.|TRBV29-1
TGCAGCGTTCTAGTCTTACCTAACACCGGGGAGCTGTTTTTT
CSVLVLPNTGELFF
>.|TRBJ1-1|.|TRBV5-1
TGCGCCAGCAGCACACCCTCTGGGGACACTGAAGCTTTCTTT
CASSTPSGDTEAFF
>few|TRBJ2-7|.|TRBV4-1
TGCGCCAGCAGCCATCCTCAGGCAGGGTCCTCCTACGAGCAGTACTTC
CASSHPQAGSSYEQYF
>few|TRBJ2-1|.|TRBV7-9
TGTGCCAGCAGCTCCGGGGCGTACAATGAGCAGTTCTTC
CASSSGAYNEQFF
>few|TRBJ1-3|.|TRBV29-1
TGCAGCGTCTGTACAGAGGCTGGAAACACCATATATTTT
CSVCTEAGNTIYF
>few|TRBJ2-1|.|TRBV2
TGTGCCAGCAGTGATGCCCCGGGGGCACTTCGGAGTGAGCAGTTCTTC
CASSDAPGALRSEQFF
>few|TRBJ1-2|.|TRBV23-1
TGCGCCAGCAGTCACCGGGATGGCTACACCTTC
CASSHRDGYTF
>.|TRBJ1-6|TRBD1|TRBV6-5
TGTGCCAGCAGCCCGACAGGGACAAATTCACCCCTCCACTTT
CASSPTGTNSPLHF
>few|TRBJ2-1|TRBD2|TRBV7-3
TGTGCCAGCAGCTCTAGCGGACCAGGGAATGAGCAGTTCTTC
CASSSSGPGNEQFF
>few|TRBJ1-2|.|TRBV7-3
TGTGCCAGCAGTCCAACCGGGGTGATCGTCGGCTACACCTTC
CASSPTGVIVGYTF
>few|TRBJ1-2|.|TRBV11-2
TGTGCCAGCAACCCTAACAGTGCCGCTAACTATGGCTACACCTTC
CASNPNSAANYGYTF
>few|TRBJ1-5|.|TRBV30
TGTGCCTGGAGTGAGACGGGTTACAGCAATCAGCCCCAGCATTTT
CAWSETGYSNQPQHF
>.|TRBJ1-5|TRBD1|TRBV5-1
TGCGCCAGCAGCCCCGGACAGGAGGATCAGCCCCAGCATTTT
CASSPGQEDQPQHF
>.|TRBJ2-4|TRBD1|TRBV5-6
TGTGCCAGCAGCGCCACGGGACAGGGGGCCGTAAACATTCAGTACTTC
CASSATGQGAVNIQYF
>.|TRBJ1-1|.|TRBV29-1
TGCAGCGTTGAAGACGCTCCTGAAGCTTTCTTT
CSVEDAPEAFF
>few|TRBJ1-1|TRBD1|TRBV27
TGTGCCAGCAGACACCACGAGGGGGCCGCTGAAGCTTTCTTT
CASRHHEGAAEAFF
>few|TRBJ2-1|.|TRBV19
TGTGCCAGTAGTAACAACCAGGTGCAAGAGCAGTTCTTC
CASSNNQVQEQFF
>.|TRBJ1-6|.|TRBV11-1
TGTGCCAGCAGCCAGGACCGGGGCACCTATAATTCACCCCTCCACTTT
CASSQDRGTYNSPLHF